Presented here are 17 T cell receptor beta chains from one specimen sequenced in a study of cytomegalovirus exposure and HLA in healthy donors. Only in-frame clones appear in the TCRdb table, and some are missing; sequencing was by immunoSEQ multiplex PCR. The data show under 100,000 clones, about 96% seen once. The source material was PBMCs. The source of these receptors is a man aged 18 to 35 in good health and CMV-seronegative.

The genes are TRBV4-1 and TRBJ2-1; the match to TRBD2 covers 8 bases. This CDR3 contains 16 residues. Looked up from germline, CDR1 is MGHRA and CDR2 is YSYEKL. Trimming cost V 1 base and J 8 bases; bases outside gene matches: 10. The DNA for the CDR3 is TGCGCCAGCAGCCAAGTATTCGGCGGGAGGAGCGATGAGCAGTTCTTC. Encoded protein: CASSQVFGGRSDEQFF.

The V and J genes are TRBV27 and TRBJ1-2, with 7 bases aligning to TRBD1. The CDR3 runs 14 residues. CDR1 and CDR2 from the germline V gene are MNHEY and SMNVEV (reference sequence). J was trimmed by 1 base and V by 5 bases; bases with no gene match: 4. CDR3 residues: CASSPTGVNYGYTF. CDR3 DNA: TGTGCCAGCAGTCCTACAGGGGTTAACTATGGCTACACCTTC.

The V gene is TRBV5-6, the J gene TRBJ2-3; 8 bases align to TRBD1. Unmatched junction bases numbered 3, after V lost 2 bases and J lost 1 base. The germline CDR1 and CDR2 sequences are SGHDT and YYEEEE. CDR3 size: 15 residues. As DNA, the CDR3 is TGTGCCAGCAGCTTTGAGACAGGGGGCACAGATACGCAGTATTTT. This sequence encodes CASSFETGGTDTQYF.

The rearrangement joins TRBV7-2 to TRBJ1-1; 8 nucleotides line up with TRBD1. This CDR3 spans 14 amino acids. The trim removed 4 bases at V and 12 bases at J, leaving 13 bases unmatched. CDR1 and CDR2 from the germline V gene are SGHTA and FQGNSA. CDR3 residues: CASSSAGGAGNPFF. Here the CDR3 DNA reads TGTGCCAGCAGCTCAGCAGGGGGCGCCGGTAACCCTTTCTTT.

The chain couples TRBV21-1 to TRBJ1-2; the DNA was not used to check the table's D call, TRBD1. TRBV21-1 is described as a pseudogene. The CDR3 contains 19 residues. The CDR3 here is CASSAIGGTGQGANYGYTF. The CDR3 region has the DNA TGTGCCAGCAGCGCGATCGGCGGGACCGGACAGGGTGCTAACTATGGCTACACCTTC.

This clone was detected a few times. This chain uses TRBV20-1 with TRBJ2-7, with a possible D match to TRBD1 (6 bases). CDR3 length: 11 amino acids. CDR1 DFQATT and CDR2 SNEGSKA come from the germline V gene (reference sequence). The V end lost 6 bases, the J end lost 3 bases, and 9 bases lay between the germline ends. The CDR3 coding sequence is TGCAGTGCCGCGGACAGCTACGAGCAGTACGTC. Translated, it gives CSAADSYEQYV.

The DNA of the CDR3 is TGTGCCAGTAACCAGGGAGGGCAGCCCCAGCATTTT. Its protein product is CASNQGGQPQHF. The gene calls are TRBV19 and TRBJ1-5, with D maybe TRBD1 (5 bases). Germline CDR1 and CDR2: LNHDA and SQIVND (reference sequence). The V end lost 7 bases, the J end lost 7 bases, and 11 bases lay between the germline ends. CDR3 length equals 12 residues.

V gene TRBV5-1 combines with J gene TRBJ1-2; D possibly corresponds to TRBD1 (6 bases). Germline-derived CDR1 and CDR2 are SGHRS and YFSETQ. The length of the CDR3 is 15 residues. The V and J ends lost 0 bases and 4 bases respectively, with 13 bases between them. The CDR3, as DNA: TGCGCCAGCAGCTTGGCCCAGGGGCCCTCCTATGGCTACACCTTC. Protein product: CASSLAQGPSYGYTF.

CDR3 region: CASSLWTDQETQYF. The CDR3 bases are TGTGCCAGCAGCTTATGGACTGACCAAGAGACCCAGTACTTC. This rearrangement joins TRBV11-3 to TRBJ2-5, with a weak D call TRBD2 (5 bases). Germline V lookup: CDR1 SGHNT, CDR2 YENEEA. The germline V and J ends were trimmed by 2 bases and 0 bases, with 7 bases remaining between them. This CDR3 spans 14 amino acids.

The rearrangement uses TRBV28 and TRBJ1-1; D is ambiguous. CDR3 size: 12 residues. Trimming stripped 5 bases from V and 1 base from J, with 5 bases between. Looked up from germline, CDR1 is MDHEN and CDR2 is SYDVKM. The CDR3, as DNA: TGTGCCAGCAGTGAGCAGAACACTGAAGCTTTCTTT. It codes for CASSEQNTEAFF. Supplemented by reference TRBV28 and TRBJ1-1, the full variable domain reads DVKVTQSSRYLVKRTGEKVFLECVQDMDHENMFWYRQDPGLGLRLIYFSYDVKMKEKGDIPEGYSVSREKKERFSLILESASTNQTSMYLCASSEQNTEAFFGQGTRLTVV.

This chain links TRBV11-2 with TRBJ2-1; 9 nucleotides agree with TRBD2. Germline V gene lookup returns CDR1 SGHAT and CDR2 FQNNGV. The CDR3 contains 12 residues. With V trimmed by 6 bases and J by 10 bases, 4 bases remained unmatched. CDR3 in DNA: TGTGCCAGCAGGGGACTAGCACCCGAGCAGTTCTTC. Translation: CASRGLAPEQFF.

J is TRBJ1-2 and V is TRBV5-1; 11 positions agree with TRBD1. Germline V gives CDR1 SGHRS, CDR2 YFSETQ. Germline trimming cut 0 bases from V and 8 bases from J; bases unmatched to any gene: 6. The length of the CDR3 is 15 residues. In DNA form, the CDR3 reads TGCGCCAGCAGCTTGGTTGTAGGGACAGGGGGAGGCTACACCTTC. Amino acids: CASSLVVGTGGGYTF.

V and J are TRBV21-1 and TRBJ2-4; the listed D gene, TRBD2, was not tested against the DNA. TRBV21-1 is a listed pseudogene. This CDR3 has 21 amino acids. CDR3 nucleotides: TGTGCCAGCAGCAAAGCAGGGGGACTAGCCAGTCCTTGGGAAGCCAAAAACATTCAGTACTTC. Translating gives CASSKAGGLASPWEAKNIQYF.

The V and J genes are TRBV9 and TRBJ1-2, with D uncertain. CDR3 size: 15 residues. From germline, CDR1 is SGDLS and CDR2 YYNGEE. V was pared by 3 bases and J by 3 bases, with 15 bases between. As DNA, the CDR3 is TGTGCCAGCAGCGGTAAATCCAACAGCTACTATGGCTACACCTTC. This encodes CASSGKSNSYYGYTF.

The V and J genes are TRBV6-5 and TRBJ2-7; TRBD1 might be the D (5 bases). Germline V gene lookup returns CDR1 MNHEY and CDR2 SVGAGI. The CDR3 contains 11 residues. Trimming cost V 10 bases and J 3 bases, with 10 bases left between them. The CDR3 DNA reads TGTGCCACCTCCAGGGACTACGAGCAGTACGTC. As protein: CATSRDYEQYV.

The chain has TRBV5-4 and TRBJ1-3; the D is unclear. Per the germline V gene, CDR1 is SGHNT and CDR2 is YYREEE (reference sequence). The CDR3 runs to 14 residues. Trimming removed 0 bases at V and 7 bases at J, with 11 bases between. The CDR3 spells CASSLDSVVNTIYF. In nucleotides, the CDR3 is TGTGCCAGCAGCTTGGACTCGGTTGTTAACACCATATATTTT.

This sequence joins TRBV5-6 and TRBJ2-4; 10 bases are shared with TRBD2. The CDR3 sequence is 15 residues long. CDR1 is SGHDT, CDR2 YYEEEE, per germline. V trimming: 0 bases; J trimming: 6 bases; junction bases outside the gene matches: 3. The CDR3 DNA reads as TGTGCCAGCAGCTTGGCGGGACTAGCGTTAAACATTCAGTACTTC. Translation gives CASSLAGLALNIQYF.